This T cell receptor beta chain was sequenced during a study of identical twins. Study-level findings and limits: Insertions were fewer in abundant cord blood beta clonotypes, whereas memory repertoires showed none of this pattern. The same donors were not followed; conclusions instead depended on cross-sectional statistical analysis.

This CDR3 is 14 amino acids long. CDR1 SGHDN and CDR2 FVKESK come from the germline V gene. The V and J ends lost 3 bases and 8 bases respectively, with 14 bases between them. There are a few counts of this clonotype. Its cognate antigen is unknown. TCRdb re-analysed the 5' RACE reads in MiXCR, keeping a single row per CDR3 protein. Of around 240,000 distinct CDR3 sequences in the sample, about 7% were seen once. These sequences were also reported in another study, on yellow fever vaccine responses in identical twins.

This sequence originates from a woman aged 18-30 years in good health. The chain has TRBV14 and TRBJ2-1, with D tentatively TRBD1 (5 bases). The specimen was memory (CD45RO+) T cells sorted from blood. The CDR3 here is CASSQRSRDDEQFF. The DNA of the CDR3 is TGTGCCAGCAGCCAGAGATCCAGGGATGATGAGCAGTTCTTC.